The source of this T cell receptor beta chain is a study of blood T cell repertoires in COVID-19. The protocol was immunoSEQ multiplex PCR, while the TCRdb copy is restricted to in-frame clones and leaves out a portion. In the table there are about 150,000 clones, 90% of which are singletons. The CDR3 spans 12 residues. The germline V gene encodes CDR1 MNHEY and CDR2 SVGAGI. The ends were cut back, 4 bases at V and 4 bases at J, with 7 bases in the middle. The genes are TRBV6-5 and TRBJ1-2, with D unresolved. The sequencing sample was made of peripheral blood. The clonotype was recovered from a man between 50 and 59 years old with acute or convalescent COVID-19. The CDR3 is CASSSGSYGYTF. The CDR3 coding sequence is TGTGCCAGCAGTTCAGGTTCCTATGGCTACACCTTC.